This passage covers 26 T cell receptor beta chains from one sample sequenced in a study of T cell repertoires in cytomegalovirus infection. TCRdb independently ran MiXCR on the reads; one entry per CDR3 protein. Of about 320,000 distinct CDR3 sequences listed, around 9.5% are singletons. The sample was PBMCs. Every receptor here comes from a human donor in good health (CMV status not recorded). Some clones in this sample may be carry-over from other donors' samples.

In its sample, this clonotype ranks as medium-sized. The V gene is TRBV12-3 or TRBV12-4, the J gene TRBJ2-2; perhaps TRBD2 as D (6 bases). The CDR3 is 12 amino acids. The V gene lost 8 bases and the J gene lost 5 bases, with 9 bases spanning the gap. Here the CDR3 reads CASSGETGELFF. CDR3 nucleotide sequence: TGTGCCAGCTCGGGGGAGACCGGGGAGCTGTTTTTT.

V gene TRBV6-6 combines with J gene TRBJ2-7; D unclear. V shed 6 bases and J shed 3 bases, with 9 bases lying between them. CDR1 and CDR2 from the germline V gene are MNHNY and SVGAGI (reference sequence). CDR3 length: 12 amino acids. CDR3 sequence: CASSHGNYEQYF. The CDR3 DNA is TGTGCCAGCAGCCACGGAAACTACGAGCAGTACTTC.

The chain uses TRBV28 and TRBJ2-7, with D hard to call. The CDR3 has 14 amino acids. Germline CDR1 reads MDHEN; CDR2 reads SYDVKM. The V end was cut by 2 bases, the J end by 0 bases, with 8 bases between. CDR3 in DNA: TGTGCCAGCAGTTTACCCTCGGCCTCCTACGAGCAGTACTTC. This gives the protein CASSLPSASYEQYF.

Turning to this clonotype: One end of the junction is discordant with germline, which a read error may explain. V usage is TRBV7-9 and J usage is TRBJ1-2; weak D call: TRBD1 (5 bases). This CDR3 spans 11 amino acids. The germline V gene has CDR1 SEHNR and CDR2 FQNEAQ (reference sequence). The CDR3 DNA reads TGTGCCAGCAGCTCCCCAGGGTCCGATGCCTTC. As protein: CASSSPGSDAF.

The CDR3 reads CASSPTASVNQETQYF. Written as DNA, the CDR3 is TGTGCCAGCAGCCCTACCGCCTCAGTCAACCAAGAGACCCAGTACTTC. J is TRBJ2-5 and V is TRBV7-7, with D unresolved. V dropped 5 bases and J dropped 0 bases, with 16 bases sitting between them. CDR3 length: 16 amino acids. Germline V lookup: CDR1 SSHAT, CDR2 FNYEAQ (reference sequence).

Ten or more counts support this clonotype. This CDR3 reads CASSQGGRKLFF. Written as DNA, the CDR3 is TGTGCCAGCAGTCAAGGGGGCCGAAAACTGTTTTTT. The rearrangement links TRBV28 to TRBJ1-4, with 7 bases matching TRBD1. V shed 5 bases, J shed 10 bases, and the junction held 4 bases outside the gene matches. Germline V gene sequence: CDR1 MDHEN, CDR2 SYDVKM. The CDR3 has 12 residues.

This clonotype has more than one count but fewer than ten. The rearrangement links TRBV13 to TRBJ2-1, with TRBD2 matching over 15 bases. Per germline, CDR1 PRHDT and CDR2 FYEKMQ (reference sequence). V was pared by 5 bases and J by 12 bases, with 17 bases of the junction left unmatched. The CDR3 runs to 18 residues. The CDR3: CASSPLLGLAGGQPRQFF. In DNA form, the CDR3 reads TGTGCCAGCAGCCCGCTCTTGGGACTAGCGGGGGGCCAGCCCCGGCAGTTCTTC. The full variable domain, completed using reference TRBV13 and TRBJ2-1, is AAGVIQSPRHLIKEKRETATLKCYPIPRHDTVYWYQQGPGQDPQFLISFYEKMQSDKGSIPDRFSAQQFSDYHSELNMSSLELGDSALYFCASSPLLGLAGGQPRQFFGPGTRLTVL.

V gene TRBV7-3 combines with J gene TRBJ2-1, with 7 positions matching TRBD1. Per the germline V gene, CDR1 is SGHTA and CDR2 is FQGTGA. Unmatched junction bases numbered 6, after V lost 7 bases and J lost 6 bases. The CDR3 runs to 13 residues. This chain's CDR3 is CASNTGQLNEQFF. The CDR3 nucleotides read TGTGCCAGCAACACGGGACAGCTCAATGAGCAGTTCTTC.

This clonotype was picked up a small number of times. The rearrangement links TRBV15 to TRBJ2-7; possible D gene TRBD1, 6 bases. This CDR3 contains 14 residues. CDR1 is LNHNV and CDR2 is YYDKDF in the germline V gene (reference sequence). Trimming shortened V by 5 bases and J by 3 bases, and 14 bases separated the two germline ends. The CDR3 DNA follows: TGTGCCACCAGCCTTACAGGGCCCAACTACGAGCAGTACTTC. Protein sequence: CATSLTGPNYEQYF.

This clonotype was recorded at least ten times. The J gene is TRBJ2-3, the V gene TRBV12-3 or TRBV12-4, with a weak D call TRBD2 (6 bases). V was clipped by 2 bases and J by 2 bases, with 8 bases between them. The CDR3 runs to 14 residues. The CDR3 DNA reads TGTGCCAGCAGTTTACGGGAGTTCACAGATACGCAGTATTTT. This translates into CASSLREFTDTQYF.

This clonotype occurred many times. This rearrangement joins TRBV6-5 to TRBJ1-2; D is perhaps TRBD1 (6 bases). CDR3 length: 16 amino acids. V was shortened by 0 bases and J by 4 bases, with 15 bases between the two germline ends. Germline values: CDR1 MNHEY, CDR2 SVGAGI. The DNA for the CDR3 is TGTGCCAGCAGTTACTCATACCAAGGGGGACTCTATGGCTACACCTTC. Translation gives CASSYSYQGGLYGYTF.

In its sample, this clonotype was seen many times. This sequence joins TRBV7-2 and TRBJ1-5, with D possibly being TRBD1 (6 bases). V dropped 5 bases and J dropped 0 bases, with 11 bases sitting between them. The CDR3 length is 15 residues. Germline V lookup: CDR1 SGHTA, CDR2 FQGNSA. In DNA, the CDR3 is TGTGCCAGCAGCCGAGACAGGTCTAGCAATCAGCCCCAGCATTTT. Translated: CASSRDRSSNQPQHF.

This clonotype appeared many times. The V call is TRBV7-2, the J call TRBJ1-3; weak D call: TRBD1 (6 bases). CDR1 and CDR2 from the germline V gene are SGHTA and FQGNSA. There are 16 residues in the CDR3. The germline V and J ends were trimmed by 4 bases and 4 bases, with 17 bases remaining between them. The CDR3, as DNA: TGTGCCAGCAGCTCCCCGGGGGCAGGGACAGGAAACACCATATATTTT. Translation: CASSSPGAGTGNTIYF.

This clonotype was seen at least ten times. The CDR3 here is CASSPGQVYGYTF. CDR3 in DNA: TGTGCCAGCAGTCCAGGACAGGTCTATGGCTACACCTTC. This chain connects TRBV7-2 to TRBJ1-2; 7 bases agree with TRBD1. The J segment lost 4 bases and the V segment lost 6 bases, leaving 5 bases of the junction unmatched. The CDR3 totals 13 residues. Germline V gene lookup returns CDR1 SGHTA and CDR2 FQGNSA.

With regard to this clonotype: This may be a read error: a much more frequent sequence differs by one nucleotide. The chain carries TRBV7-2 and TRBJ1-6, with 9 bases matching TRBD1. The CDR3 has 16 amino acids. Per germline, CDR1 SGHTA and CDR2 FQGNSA. DNA for the CDR3: TGTGTCAGCAGCTTGATACAGGGGGCGGCAAATTCACCCCTCCACTTT. Amino acids: CVSSLIQGAANSPLHF.

This clonotype was seen ten or more times. The rearrangement uses TRBV7-2 and TRBJ2-6; maybe TRBD1 (5 bases). The germline CDR1 and CDR2 sequences are SGHTA and FQGNSA. The CDR3 is made up of 14 amino acids. V gave up 5 bases and J gave up 3 bases, with 8 bases separating them. The CDR3 nucleotides are TGTGCCAGCAGCCCAGGGTATGGGGCCAACGTCCTGACTTTC. Translation: CASSPGYGANVLTF.

The chain is built from TRBV24-1 and TRBJ1-1; D gene uncertain. CDR1 is KGHDR and CDR2 is SFDVKD in the germline V gene. The CDR3 has 13 amino acids. Trimming cost V 7 bases and J 0 bases, with 8 bases left between them. The CDR3: CATSDKMNTEAFF. The CDR3 bases are TGTGCCACCAGCGACAAAATGAACACTGAAGCTTTCTTT.

The rearrangement uses TRBV20-1 and TRBJ1-6; 7 bases line up with TRBD1. The CDR3 is made up of 14 amino acids. CDR1 is DFQATT and CDR2 is SNEGSKA in the germline V gene (reference sequence). V lost 5 bases, J lost 10 bases, and 11 bases stayed unmatched. This CDR3 reads CSAFRDSVKSPLHF. The DNA for the CDR3 is TGCAGTGCTTTTCGGGACAGTGTAAAGTCACCCCTCCACTTT.

The chain is built from TRBV5-1 and TRBJ1-1; no clear D gene. Trimming pared 4 bases from V and 1 base from J, leaving 11 bases between. The CDR3 contains 14 residues. In germline, CDR1 is SGHRS, CDR2 YFSETQ. CDR3 amino acids: CASSPGPSNTEAFF. CDR3 in DNA: TGCGCCAGCAGCCCCGGGCCGTCGAACACTGAAGCTTTCTTT.

In its sample, this clonotype was seen many times. This chain joins TRBV19 and TRBJ1-5; the match to TRBD1 covers 9 bases. Germline CDR1 is LNHDA and CDR2 is SQIVND (reference sequence). V gave up 6 bases and J gave up 7 bases; unmatched junction bases: 10. The CDR3 extends over 15 amino acids. The CDR3 DNA reads TGTGCCAGTAGCCGGCGGGACAGGGTCAGACAGCCCCAGCATTTT. Translation: CASSRRDRVRQPQHF.

V usage is TRBV6-2 or TRBV6-3 and J usage is TRBJ2-7, with D possibly matching TRBD1 (6 bases). CDR3 length: 14 residues. Deletions cut 7 bases from V and 0 bases from J, with 13 bases between. CDR1 and CDR2 from the germline V gene are MNHEY and SVGEGT. CDR3 coding DNA: TGTGCCAGCACCTTAACAGGGAGCTCCTACGAGCAGTACTTC. Protein: CASTLTGSSYEQYF.

This clonotype was counted ten times or more. The V and J genes are TRBV7-2 and TRBJ2-7; D might be TRBD2 (6 bases). V was trimmed by 5 bases and J by 3 bases, leaving 11 bases between them. CDR3 length: 13 amino acids. CDR1 is SGHTA and CDR2 is FQGNSA in the germline V gene. The CDR3 loop reads CASSPGTGYEQYF. CDR3 sequence (DNA): TGTGCCAGCAGCCCCGGGACTGGCTACGAGCAGTACTTC. Full variable domain (rest looked up from reference TRBV7-2 and TRBJ2-7): GAGVSQSPSNKVTEKGKDVELRCDPISGHTALYWYRQSLGQGLEFLIYFQGNSAPDKSGLPSDRFSAERTGGSVSTLTIQRTQQEDSAVYLCASSPGTGYEQYFGPGTRLTVT.

The chain couples TRBV7-6 to TRBJ2-2; the match to TRBD2 covers 9 bases. The CDR3 has 18 amino acids. Germline values: CDR1 SGHVS, CDR2 FNYEAQ. J lost 5 bases, V lost 2 bases, and 12 bases had no gene match. CDR3 residues: CASSLISGGLTGTGELFF. CDR3 bases: TGTGCCAGCAGCTTAATTAGCGGGGGACTAACGGGGACCGGGGAGCTGTTTTTT.

The rearrangement uses TRBV7-3 and TRBJ2-3, with 8 bases matching TRBD2. J gave up 3 bases and V 2 bases, and 10 bases lay outside the gene matches. Germline loops: CDR1 SGHTA, CDR2 FQGTGA. CDR3 length equals 17 residues. CDR3 DNA sequence: TGTGCCAGCAGCTTAGGCAGAGCGGGAGCGTTAACAGATACGCAGTATTTT. It codes for CASSLGRAGALTDTQYF. The complete variable domain, with remaining parts taken from reference TRBV7-3 and TRBJ2-3, reads GAGVSQTPSNKVTEKGKYVELRCDPISGHTALYWYRQSLGQGPEFLIYFQGTGAADDSGLPNDRFFAVRPEGSVSTLKIQRTERGDSAVYLCASSLGRAGALTDTQYFGPGTRLTVL.

V and J are TRBV3-1 and TRBJ2-5, with D perhaps TRBD2 (5 bases). CDR1 is LGHDT and CDR2 is YNNKEL in the germline V gene (reference sequence). Trimming shortened V by 4 bases and J by 5 bases, and 17 bases separated the two germline ends. This CDR3 spans 15 amino acids. The CDR3 reads CASSRQRGVGETQYF. The DNA for the CDR3 is TGTGCCAGCAGCCGTCAACGGGGTGTCGGGGAGACCCAGTACTTC.

This clonotype was seen a few times. This rearrangement joins TRBV4-1 to TRBJ2-1, with D unresolved. The CDR3 runs to 13 residues. The ends were cut back, 0 bases at V and 6 bases at J, with 6 bases in the middle. Germline V CDR1 and CDR2: MGHRA, YSYEKL. DNA of the CDR3: TGCGCCAGCAGCCAAGACATCGTCAATGAGCAGTTCTTC. Its translation: CASSQDIVNEQFF.